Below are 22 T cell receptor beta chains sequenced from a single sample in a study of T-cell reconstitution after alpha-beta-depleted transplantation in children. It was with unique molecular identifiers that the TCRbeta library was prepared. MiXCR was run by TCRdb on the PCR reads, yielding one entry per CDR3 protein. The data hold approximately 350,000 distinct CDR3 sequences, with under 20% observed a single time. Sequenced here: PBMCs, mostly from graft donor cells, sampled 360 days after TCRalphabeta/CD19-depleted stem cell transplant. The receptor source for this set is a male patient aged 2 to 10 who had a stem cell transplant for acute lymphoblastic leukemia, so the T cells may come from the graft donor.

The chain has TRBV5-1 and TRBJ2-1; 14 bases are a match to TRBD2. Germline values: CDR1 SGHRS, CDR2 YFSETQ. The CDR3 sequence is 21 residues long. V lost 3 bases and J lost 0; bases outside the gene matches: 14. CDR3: CASSSVGWTSGRPPSYNEQFF. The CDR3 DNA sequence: TGCGCCAGCAGCTCGGTCGGATGGACTAGCGGGAGGCCCCCCTCCTACAATGAGCAGTTCTTC.

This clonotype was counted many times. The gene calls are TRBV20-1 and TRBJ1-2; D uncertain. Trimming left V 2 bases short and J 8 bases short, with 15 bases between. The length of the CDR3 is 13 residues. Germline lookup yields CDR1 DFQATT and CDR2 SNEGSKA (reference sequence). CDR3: CSARYLVGDGYTF. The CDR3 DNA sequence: TGCAGTGCTAGATATCTCGTAGGAGACGGCTACACCTTC.

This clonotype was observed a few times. The CDR3 nucleotides are TGTGCCAGCAGCGCGACGACGGGACAGGGGGCCAACATATATTACACAGATACGCAGTATTTT. Translation gives CASSATTGQGANIYYTDTQYF. The rearrangement uses TRBV9 and TRBJ2-3; the match to TRBD1 covers 12 bases. The germline V gene has CDR1 SGDLS and CDR2 YYNGEE. Trimming cost V 3 bases and J 2 bases; bases outside gene matches: 19. The CDR3 sequence is 21 residues long.

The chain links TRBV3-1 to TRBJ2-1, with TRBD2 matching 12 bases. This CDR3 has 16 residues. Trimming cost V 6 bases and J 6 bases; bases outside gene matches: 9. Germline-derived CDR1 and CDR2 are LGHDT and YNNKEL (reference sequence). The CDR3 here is CASSRTSGMWRNEQFF. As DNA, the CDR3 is TGTGCCAGCAGTCGGACTAGCGGGATGTGGCGCAATGAGCAGTTCTTC.

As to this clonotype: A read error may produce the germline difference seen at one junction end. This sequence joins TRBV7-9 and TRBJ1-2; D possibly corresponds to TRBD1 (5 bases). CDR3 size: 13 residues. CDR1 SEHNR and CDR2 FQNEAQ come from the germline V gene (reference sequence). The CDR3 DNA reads TGTGCCAGCAGCTTAGCAGGGGTAGGCGGCTGCACCTTC. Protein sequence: CASSLAGVGGCTF.

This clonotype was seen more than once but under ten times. CDR3 nucleotides: TGCGCCAGCAGCCAAGAGGAAAAGTCGGGACTAGAATATGAGCAGTTCTTC. As protein: CASSQEEKSGLEYEQFF. The chain is built from TRBV4-1 and TRBJ2-1; 8 positions match TRBD2. The germline gives CDR1 MGHRA, CDR2 YSYEKL. CDR3 length: 17 residues. The V gene end was trimmed by 0 bases and the J gene end by 8 bases; junction bases not matched to a gene: 12.

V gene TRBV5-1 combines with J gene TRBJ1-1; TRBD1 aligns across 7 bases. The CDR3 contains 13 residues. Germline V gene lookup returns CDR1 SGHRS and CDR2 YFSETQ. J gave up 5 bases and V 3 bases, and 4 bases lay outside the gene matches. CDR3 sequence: CASSSPGQTEAFF. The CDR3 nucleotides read TGCGCCAGCAGCTCCCCGGGACAGACTGAAGCTTTCTTT.

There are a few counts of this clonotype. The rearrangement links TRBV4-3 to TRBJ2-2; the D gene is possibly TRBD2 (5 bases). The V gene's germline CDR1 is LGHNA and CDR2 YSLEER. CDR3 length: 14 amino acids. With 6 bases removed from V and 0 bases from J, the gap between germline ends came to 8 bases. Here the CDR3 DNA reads TGCGCCAGCAGAAGAGGGCCGAACACCGGGGAGCTGTTTTTT. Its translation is CASRRGPNTGELFF.

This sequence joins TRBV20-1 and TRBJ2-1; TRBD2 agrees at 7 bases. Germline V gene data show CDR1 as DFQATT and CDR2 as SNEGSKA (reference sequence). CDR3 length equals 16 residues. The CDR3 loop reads CSPLARGASGYNEQFF. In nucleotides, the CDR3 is TGCAGCCCGCTAGCCCGAGGGGCTAGCGGCTACAATGAGCAGTTCTTC.

CDR3 protein: CASSPQGAAGANVLTF. The CDR3 region has the DNA TGTGCCAGCTCACCACAGGGGGCGGCTGGGGCCAACGTCCTGACTTTC. The rearrangement joins TRBV18 to TRBJ2-6; TRBD1 aligns across 7 bases. The germline gives CDR1 KGHSH, CDR2 LQKENI. The V and J ends lost 1 base and 2 bases, in that order; junction bases with no gene match: 2. The CDR3 is made up of 16 amino acids.

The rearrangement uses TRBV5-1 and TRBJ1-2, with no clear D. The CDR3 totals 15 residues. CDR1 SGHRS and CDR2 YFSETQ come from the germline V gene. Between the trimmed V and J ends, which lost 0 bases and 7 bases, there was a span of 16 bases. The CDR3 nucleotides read TGCGCCAGCAGCTTGGAACCTGTTCCTGGATCTGGCTACACCTTC. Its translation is CASSLEPVPGSGYTF.

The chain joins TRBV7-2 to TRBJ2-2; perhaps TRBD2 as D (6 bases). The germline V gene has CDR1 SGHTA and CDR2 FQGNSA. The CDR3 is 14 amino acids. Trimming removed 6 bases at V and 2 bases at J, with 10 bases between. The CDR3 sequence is CASRYSGNTGELFF. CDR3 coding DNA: TGTGCCAGCAGGTATAGCGGAAACACCGGGGAGCTGTTTTTT.

CDR3 sequence reads: CASRRTGDVKTQYF. CDR3 DNA: TGTGCCAGCAGGAGGACAGGGGATGTGAAGACCCAGTACTTC. J is TRBJ2-5 and V is TRBV28; 9 positions agree with TRBD1. CDR1 and CDR2 (germline): MDHEN, SYDVKM. The CDR3 is 14 amino acids. V dropped 6 bases and J dropped 6; count of bases not matched to a gene: 8.

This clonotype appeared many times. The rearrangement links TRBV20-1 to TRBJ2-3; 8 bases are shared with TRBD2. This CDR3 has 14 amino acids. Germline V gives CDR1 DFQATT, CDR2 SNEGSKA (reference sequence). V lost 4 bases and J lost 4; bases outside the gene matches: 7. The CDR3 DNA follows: TGCAGTGCTATCCCGGGAGGGGCAGCAGATACGCAGTATTTT. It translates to CSAIPGGAADTQYF.

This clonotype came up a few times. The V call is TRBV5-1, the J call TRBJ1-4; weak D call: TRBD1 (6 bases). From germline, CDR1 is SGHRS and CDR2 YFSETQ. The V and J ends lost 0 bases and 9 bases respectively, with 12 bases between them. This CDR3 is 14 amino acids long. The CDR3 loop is CASSLAGGPQKLFF. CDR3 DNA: TGCGCCAGCAGCTTGGCCGGGGGGCCCCAAAAACTGTTTTTT.

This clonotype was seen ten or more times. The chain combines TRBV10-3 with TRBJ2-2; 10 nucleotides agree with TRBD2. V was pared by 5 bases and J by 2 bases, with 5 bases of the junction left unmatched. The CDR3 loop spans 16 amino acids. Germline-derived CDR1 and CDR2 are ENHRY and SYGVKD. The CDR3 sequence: CAISQLAGLNTGELFF. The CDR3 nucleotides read TGTGCCATCAGTCAACTAGCGGGACTTAACACCGGGGAGCTGTTTTTT.

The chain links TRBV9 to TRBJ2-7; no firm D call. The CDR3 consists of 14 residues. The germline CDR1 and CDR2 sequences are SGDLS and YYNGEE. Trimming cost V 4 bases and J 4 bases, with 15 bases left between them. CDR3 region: CASSPQAGPYEQYF. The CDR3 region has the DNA TGTGCCAGCAGCCCCCAAGCTGGGCCTTACGAGCAGTACTTC.

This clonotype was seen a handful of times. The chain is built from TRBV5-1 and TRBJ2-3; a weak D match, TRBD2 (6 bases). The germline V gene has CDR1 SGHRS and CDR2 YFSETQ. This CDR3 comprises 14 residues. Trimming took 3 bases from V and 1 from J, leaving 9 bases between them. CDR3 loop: CASSWGVGTDTQYF. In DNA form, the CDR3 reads TGCGCCAGCAGCTGGGGGGTGGGCACAGATACGCAGTATTTT.

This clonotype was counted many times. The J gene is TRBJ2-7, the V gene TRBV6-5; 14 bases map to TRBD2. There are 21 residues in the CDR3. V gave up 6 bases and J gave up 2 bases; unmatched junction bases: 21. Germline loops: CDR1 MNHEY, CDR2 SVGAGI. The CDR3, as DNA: TGTGCCAGCAGCTACGAATCGCCGGGGACTAGCGGGAGTCTCATTGCCTACGAGCAGTACTTC. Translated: CASSYESPGTSGSLIAYEQYF.

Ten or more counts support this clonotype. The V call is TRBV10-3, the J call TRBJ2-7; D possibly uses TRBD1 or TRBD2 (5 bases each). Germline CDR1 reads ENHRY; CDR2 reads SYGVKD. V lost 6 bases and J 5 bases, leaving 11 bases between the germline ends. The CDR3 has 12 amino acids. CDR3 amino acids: CAISEGIHEQYF. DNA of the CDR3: TGTGCCATCAGCGAGGGGATCCACGAGCAGTACTTC.

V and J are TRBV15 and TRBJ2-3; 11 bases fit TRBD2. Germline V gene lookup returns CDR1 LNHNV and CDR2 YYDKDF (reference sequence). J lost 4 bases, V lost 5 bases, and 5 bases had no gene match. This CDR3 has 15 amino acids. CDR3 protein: CATSLTSGRADTQYF. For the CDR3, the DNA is TGTGCCACCAGCCTCACTAGCGGGAGAGCAGATACGCAGTATTTT.

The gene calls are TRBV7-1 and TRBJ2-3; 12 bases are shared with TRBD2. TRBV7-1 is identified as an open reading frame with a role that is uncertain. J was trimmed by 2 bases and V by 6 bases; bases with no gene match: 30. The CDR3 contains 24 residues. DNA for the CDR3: TGTGCCAGCAGTCATCGCCCTCCGCAGTGGCTAGCGGGAGGGCCACTACAGAACACAGATACGCAGTATTTT. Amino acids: CASSHRPPQWLAGGPLQNTDTQYF.